Listed below are T cell receptor beta chains from one sample, sequenced in a study of blood T cells in healthy people across ages. TCRdb ran MiXCR on the 5' RACE reads and lists one entry per CDR3 protein. The table has approximately 810,000 distinct CDR3 sequences, about 36% seen once. Sequencing was carried out using blood. These TCRs come from a man aged 18 to 30 in good health. CDR3s include the opening cysteine and the closing phenylalanine or tryptophan. Fields, in order: clone size, CDR3 length, D gene, V gene, J gene, CDR3 DNA, CDR3 protein. D genes are given only for firm matches. Expanded clones get a size class; other rows say once, few or many, or leave the size out.

clone_size: -; cdr3_length: 15; d_call: -; v_call: TRBV6-2/TRBV6-3; j_call: TRBJ2-3; cdr3_nt: TGTGCCAGCAGTTACTCGGAGATCCGCCCAGATACGCAGTATTTT; cdr3_aa: CASSYSEIRPDTQYF
clone_size: many; cdr3_length: 14; d_call: -; v_call: TRBV27; j_call: TRBJ2-1; cdr3_nt: TGTGCCAGCAGTTTAGGCGGGAAGCACAATGAGCAGTTCTTC; cdr3_aa: CASSLGGKHNEQFF
clone_size: many; cdr3_length: 13; d_call: TRBD1; v_call: TRBV20-1; j_call: TRBJ1-2; cdr3_nt: TGCAGTGCTAGAAGGACAGGGAACTATGGCTACACCTTC; cdr3_aa: CSARRTGNYGYTF
clone_size: -; cdr3_length: 17; d_call: -; v_call: TRBV20-1; j_call: TRBJ2-1; cdr3_nt: TGCAGTGCCCCGGTCGGGGCAAACAGGGACCCCGACAATGAGCAGTTCTTC; cdr3_aa: CSAPVGANRDPDNEQFF
clone_size: few; cdr3_length: 9; d_call: -; v_call: TRBV20-1; j_call: TRBJ2-5; cdr3_nt: TGCAGTGCTAGAGAGGGCCAGTACTTC; cdr3_aa: CSAREGQYF
clone_size: -; cdr3_length: 14; d_call: TRBD1; v_call: TRBV9; j_call: TRBJ1-2; cdr3_nt: TGTGCCAGCAGCGTGTCGACAGGGGATGTTGGCTACACCTTC; cdr3_aa: CASSVSTGDVGYTF
clone_size: -; cdr3_length: 12; d_call: -; v_call: TRBV12-3/TRBV12-4; j_call: TRBJ2-2; cdr3_nt: TGTGCCAGCCTCCTGGGTACCGGGGAGCTGTTTTTT; cdr3_aa: CASLLGTGELFF
clone_size: -; cdr3_length: 14; d_call: -; v_call: TRBV6-1; j_call: TRBJ2-1; cdr3_nt: TGTGCCAGCAGTACAACAGGGTGGGACAATGAGCAGTTCTTC; cdr3_aa: CASSTTGWDNEQFF
clone_size: -; cdr3_length: 15; d_call: -; v_call: TRBV7-8; j_call: TRBJ2-3; cdr3_nt: TGTGCCAGCAGCCGCTGGACGGGCCTCACAGATACGCAGTATTTT; cdr3_aa: CASSRWTGLTDTQYF
clone_size: -; cdr3_length: 15; d_call: TRBD1; v_call: TRBV11-2; j_call: TRBJ1-2; cdr3_nt: TGTGCCAGCAGCCGGGGAGACAGGGCCCTCTATGGCTACACCTTC; cdr3_aa: CASSRGDRALYGYTF
clone_size: few; cdr3_length: 17; d_call: TRBD1; v_call: TRBV20-1; j_call: TRBJ1-1; cdr3_nt: TGCAGTGCTAGAGACCGGACAGGGGATTCCGCGGACACTGAAGCTTTCTTT; cdr3_aa: CSARDRTGDSADTEAFF
clone_size: many; cdr3_length: 12; d_call: -; v_call: TRBV29-1; j_call: TRBJ1-2; cdr3_nt: TGCAGCGTTGAAGATCTTTTGGGGGGCTACACCTTC; cdr3_aa: CSVEDLLGGYTF
clone_size: -; cdr3_length: 14; d_call: TRBD2; v_call: TRBV12-3/TRBV12-4; j_call: TRBJ2-4; cdr3_nt: TGTGCCATCCACCTTCTAGCGGGTTACAATGAGCAGTACTTC; cdr3_aa: CAIHLLAGYNEQYF
clone_size: few; cdr3_length: 15; d_call: TRBD2; v_call: TRBV20-1; j_call: TRBJ2-7; cdr3_nt: TGCAGTGCTAGAGGAAATAGCGGGGGGTCCTACGAGCAGTACTTC; cdr3_aa: CSARGNSGGSYEQYF
clone_size: few; cdr3_length: 13; d_call: -; v_call: TRBV20-1; j_call: TRBJ2-5; cdr3_nt: TGCAGTGCTCCCGACAAGTACCAAGAGACCCAGTACTTC; cdr3_aa: CSAPDKYQETQYF
clone_size: -; cdr3_length: 14; d_call: -; v_call: TRBV27; j_call: TRBJ2-5; cdr3_nt: TGTGCCAGCAGTCCACTTCCGGGCAGGGAGACCCAGTACTTC; cdr3_aa: CASSPLPGRETQYF
clone_size: many; cdr3_length: 14; d_call: -; v_call: TRBV6-2/TRBV6-3; j_call: TRBJ2-7; cdr3_nt: TGTGCCAGCAGTTTTCGGGACGGACCCTACGAGCAGTACTTC; cdr3_aa: CASSFRDGPYEQYF
clone_size: -; cdr3_length: 14; d_call: -; v_call: TRBV2; j_call: TRBJ1-5; cdr3_nt: TGTGCCAGCAGTGAGGGTAGGGGCAATCAGCCCCAGCATTTT; cdr3_aa: CASSEGRGNQPQHF
clone_size: few; cdr3_length: 15; d_call: TRBD1; v_call: TRBV20-1; j_call: TRBJ1-2; cdr3_nt: TGCAGTGCTAGAGACCCTCGGACAGGGGACTATGGCTACACCTTC; cdr3_aa: CSARDPRTGDYGYTF
clone_size: few; cdr3_length: 14; d_call: -; v_call: TRBV29-1; j_call: TRBJ2-7; cdr3_nt: TGCAGCGTTGAATGGCAGTTTCCCCTCTACGAGCAGTACTTC; cdr3_aa: CSVEWQFPLYEQYF
clone_size: -; cdr3_length: 14; d_call: -; v_call: TRBV5-1; j_call: TRBJ2-5; cdr3_nt: TGCGCCAGCAGCTTGGAACCAGGGGGGGAGACCCAGTACTTC; cdr3_aa: CASSLEPGGETQYF
clone_size: few; cdr3_length: 15; d_call: -; v_call: TRBV5-6; j_call: TRBJ2-5; cdr3_nt: TGTGCCAGCAGCTTGGATAGGGCAGGGGAAGAGACCCAGTACTTC; cdr3_aa: CASSLDRAGEETQYF
clone_size: many; cdr3_length: 13; d_call: -; v_call: TRBV7-2; j_call: TRBJ1-2; cdr3_nt: TGTGCCAGCAGCGACGGGACGGGGTGGGGCTACACCTTC; cdr3_aa: CASSDGTGWGYTF
clone_size: few; cdr3_length: 13; d_call: -; v_call: TRBV5-5; j_call: TRBJ1-1; cdr3_nt: TGTGCCAGCAGCTGGGCAGGCCACACTGAAGCTTTCTTT; cdr3_aa: CASSWAGHTEAFF
clone_size: few; cdr3_length: 13; d_call: -; v_call: TRBV18; j_call: TRBJ2-1; cdr3_nt: TGTGCCAGCTCACCAACTAGTACATTTTGGCAGTTCTTC; cdr3_aa: CASSPTSTFWQFF
clone_size: few; cdr3_length: 18; d_call: TRBD2; v_call: TRBV7-2; j_call: TRBJ2-7; cdr3_nt: TGTGCCAGCAGCCCGGGACTAGCGGGGCGCAGCTCCTACAATGAGCAGTACTTC; cdr3_aa: CASSPGLAGRSSYNEQYF
clone_size: few; cdr3_length: 12; d_call: -; v_call: TRBV6-5; j_call: TRBJ1-1; cdr3_nt: TGTGCCAGCAGTTACGCGAACACTGAAGCTTTCTTT; cdr3_aa: CASSYANTEAFF
clone_size: many; cdr3_length: 14; d_call: -; v_call: TRBV2; j_call: TRBJ2-5; cdr3_nt: TGTGCCAGCAGTGTGGTCAGGGGACAAGAGACCCAGTACTTC; cdr3_aa: CASSVVRGQETQYF
clone_size: -; cdr3_length: 14; d_call: -; v_call: TRBV20-1; j_call: TRBJ1-5; cdr3_nt: TGCAGTGCTAGAGTCCCACAGGGACATCAGCCCCAGCATTTT; cdr3_aa: CSARVPQGHQPQHF
clone_size: -; cdr3_length: 13; d_call: TRBD1; v_call: TRBV2; j_call: TRBJ1-1; cdr3_nt: TGTGCCAGCAACAGCGACAGGGACACTGAAGCTTTCTTT; cdr3_aa: CASNSDRDTEAFF
clone_size: -; cdr3_length: 15; d_call: -; v_call: TRBV20-1; j_call: TRBJ1-2; cdr3_nt: TGCAGTGCTAGAAATGGGGCAGGGGTTAACTATGGCTACACCTTC; cdr3_aa: CSARNGAGVNYGYTF
clone_size: few; cdr3_length: 16; d_call: -; v_call: TRBV6-2/TRBV6-3; j_call: TRBJ2-3; cdr3_nt: TGTGCCAGTCGAGGCAGGACCAATCCTAGCACAGATACGCAGTATTTT; cdr3_aa: CASRGRTNPSTDTQYF